The table lists the clone carrying this TCR beta chain with a few counts. What it binds is unknown. This record belongs to a study of T cell repertoires in cytomegalovirus infection. For the study at large: Public TCR beta signatures marked donors with CMV infection and the matching HLA. General observations from the study: There were carriers of CMV plus the relevant HLA, and cumulative public TCR beta family frequency identified them.

TCRdb re-derived calls from the reads in MiXCR, one entry per CDR3 protein. The sample has 400,000 to 550,000 distinct CDR3 sequences; around 11% are singletons. Sequencing used PBMCs. The source is a human donor in good health (CMV status not recorded). Some clones in this sample may be carry-over from other donors' samples.

CDR3 sequence reads: CASSQQTGRNTEAFF. The CDR3 region has the DNA TGTGCCAGCTCACAACAGACAGGGAGGAACACTGAAGCTTTCTTT. The chain carries TRBV18 and TRBJ1-1, with TRBD1 matching 7 bases. CDR3 length: 15 residues. Trimming removed 4 bases from V and 1 base from J; junction bases left unmatched: 6. Per germline, CDR1 KGHSH and CDR2 LQKENI.